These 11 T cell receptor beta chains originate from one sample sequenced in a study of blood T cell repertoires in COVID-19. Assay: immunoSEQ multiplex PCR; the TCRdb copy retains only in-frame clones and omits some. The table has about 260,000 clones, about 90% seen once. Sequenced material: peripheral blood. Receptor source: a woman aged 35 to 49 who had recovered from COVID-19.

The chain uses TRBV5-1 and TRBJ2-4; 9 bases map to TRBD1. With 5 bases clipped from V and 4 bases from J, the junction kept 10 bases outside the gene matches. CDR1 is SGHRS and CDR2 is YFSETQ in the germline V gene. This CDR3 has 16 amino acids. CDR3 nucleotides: TGCGCCAGCAGATACGTTCCGGGACAGGGAAAAAACATTCAGTACTTC. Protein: CASRYVPGQGKNIQYF.

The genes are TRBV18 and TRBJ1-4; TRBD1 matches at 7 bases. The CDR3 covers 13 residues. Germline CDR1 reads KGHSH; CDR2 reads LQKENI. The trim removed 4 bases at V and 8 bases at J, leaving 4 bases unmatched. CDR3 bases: TGTGCCAGCTCACGGGACAGTAAAGAAAAACTGTTTTTT. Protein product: CASSRDSKEKLFF.

Here the CDR3 DNA reads TGTGCCATCAGCAATACGAGACAGGGGAAGTATGGCTACACCTTC. Translated, it gives CAISNTRQGKYGYTF. The genes are TRBV10-3 and TRBJ1-2; 8 nucleotides line up with TRBD1. This CDR3 spans 15 amino acids. Germline CDR1 is ENHRY and CDR2 is SYGVKD. With V trimmed by 6 bases and J by 5 bases, 11 bases remained unmatched.

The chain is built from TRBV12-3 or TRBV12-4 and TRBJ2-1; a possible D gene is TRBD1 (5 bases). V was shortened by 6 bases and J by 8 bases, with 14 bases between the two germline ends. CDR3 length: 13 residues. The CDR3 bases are TGTGCCAGCAGCCCTCAGACAGTCTATGAGCAGTTCTTC. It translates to CASSPQTVYEQFF.

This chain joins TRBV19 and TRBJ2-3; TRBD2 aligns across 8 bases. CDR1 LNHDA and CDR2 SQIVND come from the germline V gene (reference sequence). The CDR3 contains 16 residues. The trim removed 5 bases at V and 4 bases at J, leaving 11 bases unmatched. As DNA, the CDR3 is TGTGCCAGTAGTCTCAGGGCGGGGGGCAGTTCAGATACGCAGTATTTT. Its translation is CASSLRAGGSSDTQYF.

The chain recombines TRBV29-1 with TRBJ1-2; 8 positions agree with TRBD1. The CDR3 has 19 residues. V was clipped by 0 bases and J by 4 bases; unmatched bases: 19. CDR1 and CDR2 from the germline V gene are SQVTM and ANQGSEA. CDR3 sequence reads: CSVEDWETTGAHRGYGYTF. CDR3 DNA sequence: TGCAGCGTTGAAGATTGGGAGACGACAGGGGCCCACCGGGGCTATGGCTACACCTTC.

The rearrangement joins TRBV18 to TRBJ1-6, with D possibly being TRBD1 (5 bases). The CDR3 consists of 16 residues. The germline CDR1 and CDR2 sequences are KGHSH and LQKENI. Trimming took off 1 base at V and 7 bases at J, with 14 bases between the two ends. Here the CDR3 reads CASSPHRGGMNSPLHF. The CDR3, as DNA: TGTGCCAGCTCACCACATCGGGGGGGGATGAATTCACCCCTCCACTTT.

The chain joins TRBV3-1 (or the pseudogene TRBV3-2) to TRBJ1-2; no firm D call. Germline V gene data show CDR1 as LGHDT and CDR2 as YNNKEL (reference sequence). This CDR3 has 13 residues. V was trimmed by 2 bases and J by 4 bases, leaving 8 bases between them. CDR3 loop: CASSQYSGYGYTF. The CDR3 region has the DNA TGTGCCAGCAGCCAATATTCAGGCTATGGCTACACCTTC.

In DNA, the CDR3 is TGTGCCAGCAGCTCGGGGTGGAACACTGAAGCTTTCTTT. As protein: CASSSGWNTEAFF. The chain employs TRBV11-2 and TRBJ1-1; D is undetermined. The CDR3 runs to 13 residues. V was clipped by 4 bases and J by 1 base, with 7 bases between them. Looked up from germline, CDR1 is SGHAT and CDR2 is FQNNGV.

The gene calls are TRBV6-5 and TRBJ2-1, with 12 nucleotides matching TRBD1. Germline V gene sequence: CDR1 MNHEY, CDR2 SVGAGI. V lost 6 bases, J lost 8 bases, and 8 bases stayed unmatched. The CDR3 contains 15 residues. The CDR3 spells CASSRSGQGAYEQFF. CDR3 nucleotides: TGTGCCAGCAGCCGCTCGGGACAGGGGGCCTATGAGCAGTTCTTC.

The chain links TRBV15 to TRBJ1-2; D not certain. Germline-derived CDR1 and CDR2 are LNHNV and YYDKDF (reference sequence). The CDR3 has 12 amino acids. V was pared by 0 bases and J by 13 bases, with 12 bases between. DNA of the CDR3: TGTGCCACCAGCAGAGATGGAGCGGGGATCACCTTC. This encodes CATSRDGAGITF.